This record covers a single TCR beta chain. The antigen is not known. This record comes from a study of T cell clonotyping in hematopoietic cell transplantation. General study findings and limits: At the given depth, recipient repertoires were over 97% de novo clonotypes. After transplant, recipient diversity fell while pathologically expanded clonotypes grew through day 180.

The protocol was immunoSEQ multiplex PCR, while the TCRdb copy is restricted to in-frame clones and leaves out a portion. The sample holds about 8,700 clones, 85% to 90% seen once. This CDR3 has 14 residues. The V end was cut by 5 bases, the J end by 7 bases, with 17 bases between. Looked up from germline, CDR1 is SGHVS and CDR2 is FNYEAQ. The chain carries TRBV7-6 and TRBJ1-1; weak D call: TRBD1 (5 bases). The sequencing used PBMCs, collected 180 days after allogeneic stem cell transplant. The TCR originated in a human patient who had an allogeneic stem cell transplant, so the T cells may come from the graft donor. The donor label of this sample is uncertain. Some clones in this sample may be carry-over from other donors' samples. The CDR3 spells CASSPTVINGEAFF. In DNA form, the CDR3 reads TGTGCCAGCAGCCCGACAGTAATAAATGGTGAAGCTTTCTTT.